The 17 T cell receptor beta chains below come from one sample, sequenced in a study of OX40 agonist ivuxolimab in advanced cancers. Here immunoSEQ multiplex PCR was the method, and the copy in TCRdb shows in-frame clones only, minus some. The repertoire consists of over 60,000 clones, with over 75% occurring once and the leading ten covering around 0.6%. The sample was CD4+ or CD8+ T cells sorted from blood, taken in a trial of the OX40 agonist ivuxolimab. The source is an adult with an advanced solid tumor such as melanoma, head and neck, liver or kidney cancer.

V and J are TRBV7-2 and TRBJ2-5, with D tentatively TRBD1 (5 bases). Germline V gene lookup returns CDR1 SGHTA and CDR2 FQGNSA. V dropped 3 bases and J dropped 4 bases, with 12 bases sitting between them. CDR3 length: 14 amino acids. The DNA of the CDR3 is TGTGCCAGCAGCTTTCCATGGGGCGGAGAGACCCAGTACTTC. Translating it yields CASSFPWGGETQYF.

The gene calls are TRBV7-2 and TRBJ1-5; the D is unclear. Germline V gives CDR1 SGHTA, CDR2 FQGNSA. With 2 bases removed from V and 3 bases from J, the gap between germline ends came to 17 bases. The CDR3 contains 17 residues. CDR3 protein: CASSLRRPNKTNQPQHF. The CDR3 nucleotides are TGTGCCAGCAGCTTAAGAAGGCCAAACAAGACCAATCAGCCCCAGCATTTT.

This sequence joins TRBV5-1 and TRBJ2-2; D remains unclear. CDR3 length equals 16 residues. V was trimmed by 1 base and J by 0 bases, leaving 10 bases between them. Germline CDR1 reads SGHRS; CDR2 reads YFSETQ. The CDR3 is CASSLSDPPNTGELFF. In DNA, the CDR3 is TGCGCCAGCAGCTTGAGCGACCCTCCGAACACCGGGGAGCTGTTTTTT. The full variable domain, with the rest looked up from reference TRBV5-1 and TRBJ2-2, is KAGVTQTPRYLIKTRGQQVTLSCSPISGHRSVSWYQQTPGQGLQFLFEYFSETQRNKGNFPGRFSGRQFSNSRSEMNVSTLELGDSALYLCASSLSDPPNTGELFFGEGSRLTVL.

This chain connects TRBV6-6 to TRBJ1-1, with 9 nucleotides matching TRBD1. V trimming: 4 bases; J trimming: 3 bases; junction bases outside the gene matches: 3. The CDR3 sequence is 14 residues long. Germline V gene data show CDR1 as MNHNY and CDR2 as SVGAGI (reference sequence). The CDR3 sequence: CASSWGQGDTEAFF. In DNA, the CDR3 is TGTGCCAGCAGTTGGGGACAGGGCGACACTGAAGCTTTCTTT.

The chain links TRBV7-2 to TRBJ2-3; D not certain. This CDR3 comprises 15 residues. Trimming shortened V by 5 bases and J by 7 bases, and 19 bases separated the two germline ends. The V gene's germline CDR1 is SGHTA and CDR2 FQGNSA. Here the CDR3 reads CASSARWAKSNTQYF. The DNA of the CDR3 is TGTGCCAGCAGCGCTAGATGGGCCAAATCAAATACGCAGTATTTT.

The CDR3 loop is CASRESGGHYGYTF. The CDR3 region has the DNA TGCGCCAGCAGGGAATCAGGGGGTCACTATGGCTACACCTTC. The V and J genes are TRBV10-2 and TRBJ1-2; 7 bases match TRBD1. Germline CDR1 and CDR2: WSHSY and SAAADI. The V and J ends lost 6 bases and 3 bases, in that order; junction bases with no gene match: 7. CDR3 length: 14 residues.

The gene calls are TRBV18 and TRBJ1-1; D might be TRBD1 (6 bases). CDR1 is KGHSH and CDR2 is LQKENI in the germline V gene. The V end was cut by 4 bases, the J end by 7 bases, with 16 bases between. The CDR3 length is 14 residues. The CDR3 here is CASSHTGSASEAFF. CDR3 in DNA: TGTGCCAGCTCACACACAGGGTCCGCAAGTGAAGCTTTCTTT.

The V call is TRBV29-1, the J call TRBJ1-1; maybe TRBD1 (5 bases). CDR1 and CDR2 (germline): SQVTM, ANQGSEA. This CDR3 is 13 amino acids long. Trimming took 7 bases from V and 5 from J, leaving 17 bases between them. DNA of the CDR3: TGCAGCGGCCTCGGGGTGGGGGGAACTGAAGCTTTCTTT. Translating gives CSGLGVGGTEAFF.

CDR3 DNA sequence: TGCGCCAGCAGCGTGCAGGTGAACACTGAAGCTTTCTTT. Translating gives CASSVQVNTEAFF. The chain has TRBV5-1 and TRBJ1-1; no definite D call. This CDR3 contains 13 residues. Trimming shortened V by 4 bases and J by 0 bases, and 7 bases separated the two germline ends. Germline V gene data show CDR1 as SGHRS and CDR2 as YFSETQ.

This chain uses TRBV10-3 with TRBJ2-1; 12 bases fit TRBD2. V was pared by 3 bases and J by 5 bases, with 11 bases of the junction left unmatched. This CDR3 has 18 residues. The germline CDR1 and CDR2 sequences are ENHRY and SYGVKD. The CDR3 region is CAISELAGGPPNNNEQFF. The CDR3 DNA reads TGTGCCATCAGTGAACTAGCGGGGGGTCCGCCGAACAACAATGAGCAGTTCTTC.

The chain recombines TRBV7-8 with TRBJ1-3; D gene uncertain. Trimming took off 1 base at V and 0 bases at J, with 4 bases between the two ends. Per germline, CDR1 SGHVS and CDR2 FQNEAQ. The CDR3 is made up of 14 amino acids. The CDR3 DNA reads as TGTGCCAGCAGCTTAGAAGGCTCTGGAAACACCATATATTTT. The encoded protein is CASSLEGSGNTIYF.

V gene TRBV18 combines with J gene TRBJ2-5; D possibly corresponds to TRBD2 (5 bases). Trimming removed 6 bases at V and 4 bases at J, with 12 bases between. This CDR3 is 13 amino acids long. Germline CDR1 and CDR2: KGHSH and LQKENI. The CDR3 sequence is CASSPAGGETQYF. Written as DNA, the CDR3 is TGTGCCAGCTCTCCGGCGGGTGGAGAGACCCAGTACTTC.

The chain joins TRBV23-1 to TRBJ1-2, with D perhaps TRBD1 (6 bases). TRBV23-1 is marked as an open reading frame, function uncertain. The germline V and J ends were trimmed by 2 bases and 7 bases, with 14 bases remaining between them. The CDR3 loop spans 14 amino acids. The CDR3 spells CASSQQGPGGGYTF. The DNA of the CDR3 is TGCGCCAGCAGTCAACAGGGGCCTGGGGGTGGCTACACCTTC.

The rearrangement links TRBV2 to TRBJ1-5, with D uncertain. Trimming shortened V by 3 bases and J by 3 bases, and 9 bases separated the two germline ends. Germline V gives CDR1 SNHLY, CDR2 FYNNEI. CDR3 length equals 14 residues. This CDR3 is CASSEDGTNQPQHF. The DNA of the CDR3 is TGTGCCAGCAGTGAGGACGGAACCAATCAGCCCCAGCATTTT.

This chain links TRBV6-5 with TRBJ1-6; D is ambiguous. The germline CDR1 and CDR2 sequences are MNHEY and SVGAGI. The CDR3 has 13 amino acids. The germline V and J ends were trimmed by 5 bases and 11 bases, with 13 bases remaining between them. CDR3 DNA sequence: TGTGCCAGCAGTGAAGTTGTAGGGACACCCCTCCACTTT. This codes for CASSEVVGTPLHF.

The CDR3 coding sequence is TGTGCCAGCAGCGTGGGGGGACAGGGAAGTGAAAAACTGTTTTTT. It encodes CASSVGGQGSEKLFF. The rearrangement links TRBV9 to TRBJ1-4; 9 nucleotides line up with TRBD1. The V and J ends lost 2 bases and 7 bases, in that order; junction bases with no gene match: 6. Germline lookup yields CDR1 SGDLS and CDR2 YYNGEE. The CDR3 is 15 amino acids.

V and J are TRBV27 and TRBJ1-4; D unclear. The CDR3 is 15 residues long. The V gene lost 2 bases and the J gene lost 0 bases, with 7 bases spanning the gap. Germline lookup yields CDR1 MNHEY and CDR2 SMNVEV (reference sequence). In DNA form, the CDR3 reads TGTGCCAGCAGTTTACGGTATGCAACTAATGAAAAACTGTTTTTT. Translation: CASSLRYATNEKLFF.